The rows below give T cell receptor beta chains drawn from one sample of a study of cytomegalovirus exposure and HLA in healthy donors. Sequencing was performed with immunoSEQ multiplex PCR; in TCRdb, only in-frame clones are kept and a portion is missing. The sample holds about 130,000 clones, almost 90% seen once. The sequenced material came from PBMCs. The receptors were sampled from a man aged 25-45 years in good health and CMV-seronegative. Each CDR3 is given with its conserved first and last residue. Fields, in order: J gene, V gene, clone size, CDR3 protein. Size is omitted from some rows. Given values are once, few, many or a class for expanded clones.

TRBJ2-3 TRBV9 - CASSSFTSPDTQYF
TRBJ2-1 TRBV7-9 once CASSPAGGSYNEQFF
TRBJ1-2 TRBV19 - CASRPTIGTDYGYTF
TRBJ2-7 TRBV19 - CASSRTSGTYEQYF
TRBJ1-1 TRBV19 - CASSILRGGNTEAFF
TRBJ2-5 TRBV15 - CATSRQGGGETQYF
TRBJ2-7 TRBV7-9 - CASSLYGGDEQYF
TRBJ1-1 TRBV7-2 few CASSPPGQGGTFF
TRBJ2-7 TRBV5-1 - CASSGLTPGIHSYEQYF
TRBJ2-3 TRBV5-1 - CASSFIAGEDTQYF
TRBJ2-3 TRBV7-8 - CASSSRTGTDTQYF
TRBJ2-7 TRBV6-6 - CATQGGYEQYF
TRBJ2-3 TRBV5-1 - CASSAVAGGTDTQYF
TRBJ2-3 TRBV6-1 - CASSGIGRLAGGYTQYF
TRBJ2-5 TRBV5-4 - CASSLARGQETQYF
TRBJ2-7 TRBV7-2 - CASSWQGYEQYF
TRBJ1-2 TRBV18 - CASSPPQVAGYTF
TRBJ2-2 TRBV9 - CASSVDAGRQIGELFF
TRBJ2-7 TRBV7-9 - CASSPDRATHEQYF
TRBJ1-1 TRBV5-1 - CASSLVAGGASEAFF
TRBJ1-1 TRBV6-6 - CASSYLSGMNTEAFF
TRBJ2-1 TRBV15 - CATSKGADQGWDEQFF
TRBJ1-1 TRBV4-1 - CASTTGVNTEAFF
TRBJ2-1 TRBV19 once CASKLAGGYPYNEQFF
TRBJ2-2 TRBV2 - CASLPGTGVTGELFF
TRBJ1-3 TRBV6-6 once CASRATGSGNTIYF
TRBJ1-2 TRBV7-8 - CASSQYRPGTGRKGGYTF
TRBJ1-2 TRBV5-1 - CASSLTGDRGGYTF
TRBJ2-1 TRBV19 - CASKFLATTPNEQFF